The clone carrying this TCR beta chain was detected many times. Via MiXCR, TCRdb re-called the PCR reads. This table has about 21,000 clones, approximately 12% appearing once. The data derive from a study of metastatic and nonmetastatic thyroid tumors. Nobody among the patients had been given any treatment before thyroid surgery. There are 15 residues in the CDR3. CDR1 and CDR2 (germline): MNHNS, SASEGT. With V trimmed by 6 bases and J by 4 bases, 7 bases remained unmatched. The chain employs TRBV6-1 and TRBJ1-5, with 9 bases fitting TRBD1. The specimen was blood. This clonotype was obtained from a female donor with papillary thyroid cancer or a benign thyroid nodule (not recorded which). Some clones in this sample may be carry-over from other donors' samples. Written as DNA, the CDR3 is TGTGCCAGCAGGCACCATGGACAGGGGAATCAGCCCCAGCATTTT. Protein sequence: CASRHHGQGNQPQHF.